The clone carrying this TCR beta chain was seen ten or more times. MiXCR, run by TCRdb on the RACE reads, gives a single entry per CDR3 protein. The sample has more than 90,000 distinct CDR3 sequences, about 10% seen once. Time point of the sample: patch test 1, 2 weeks after DPC sensitization. Treatment defined: therapeutic diphenylcyclopropenone sensitization with weekly scalp DPC. This sample is drawn from a study of human T cells and chemical hapten exposure. This receptor was taken from a man aged 40-55 years with alopecia areata. Some clones in this sample may be carry-over from other donors' samples. The sequenced sample was whole blood, obtained in connection with sensitization to the hapten diphenylcyclopropenone (DPC).

The CDR3 loop is CASSYSRQGGGNTIYF. The CDR3 bases are TGTGCCAGCAGTTACTCACGACAGGGCGGTGGAAACACCATATATTTT. This chain links TRBV6-5 with TRBJ1-3; 7 nucleotides align to TRBD1. This CDR3 has 16 residues. With 0 bases clipped from V and 3 bases from J, the junction kept 5 bases outside the gene matches. Germline CDR1 and CDR2: MNHEY and SVGAGI.